This TCR beta chain originates from a study of T cell clones after liver transplantation. As for the study in general: Three of eight recipients were HCV-positive; others had non-autoimmune, non-viral indications. Patients counted as tolerant after at least one year off all immunosuppression, enzymes not exceeding twice normal. Study-wide results and caveats: Donor-reactive sequences fell more than third party-reactive ones, suggesting partial deletion.

The V gene's germline CDR1 is SGHTA and CDR2 FQGNSA. This CDR3 contains 12 residues. V gave up 5 bases and J gave up 12 bases, with 14 bases separating them. Concerning this clone itself: Its antigen is currently unknown.

Profiling relied on immunoSEQ multiplex PCR, and the TCRdb table lists in-frame clones only, not all of them. The table shows 95,000 to 110,000 clones, with around 80% occurring only once. This TCR came from a human patient who received a liver transplant. Some T cells may possibly be graft donor cells. Sequencing used CD4+ T cells from blood, obtained around 4 years after liver transplant. V and J are TRBV7-2 and TRBJ1-5, with a possible D match to TRBD1 (5 bases). DNA of the CDR3: TGTGCCAGCAGCGCCGGGACGTCGCACCAGCATTTT. This translates into CASSAGTSHQHF.